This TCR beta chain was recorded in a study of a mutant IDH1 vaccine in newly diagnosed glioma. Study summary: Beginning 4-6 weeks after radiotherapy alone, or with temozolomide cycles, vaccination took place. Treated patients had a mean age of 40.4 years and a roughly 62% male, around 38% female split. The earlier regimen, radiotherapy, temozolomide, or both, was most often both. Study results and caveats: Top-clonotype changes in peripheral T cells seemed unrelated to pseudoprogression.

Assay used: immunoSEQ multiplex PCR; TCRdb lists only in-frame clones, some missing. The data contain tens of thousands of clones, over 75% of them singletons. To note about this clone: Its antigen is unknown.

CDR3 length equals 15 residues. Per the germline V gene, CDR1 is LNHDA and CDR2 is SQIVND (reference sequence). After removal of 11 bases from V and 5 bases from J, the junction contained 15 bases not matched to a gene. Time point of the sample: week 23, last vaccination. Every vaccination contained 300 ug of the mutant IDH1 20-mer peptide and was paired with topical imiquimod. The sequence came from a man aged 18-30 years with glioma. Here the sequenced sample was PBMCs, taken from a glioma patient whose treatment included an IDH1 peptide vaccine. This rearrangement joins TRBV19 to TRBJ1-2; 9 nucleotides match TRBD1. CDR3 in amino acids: CASLDRGKGDYGYTF. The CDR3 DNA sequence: TGTGCCTCTCTGGACAGGGGTAAGGGCGATTATGGCTACACCTTC.